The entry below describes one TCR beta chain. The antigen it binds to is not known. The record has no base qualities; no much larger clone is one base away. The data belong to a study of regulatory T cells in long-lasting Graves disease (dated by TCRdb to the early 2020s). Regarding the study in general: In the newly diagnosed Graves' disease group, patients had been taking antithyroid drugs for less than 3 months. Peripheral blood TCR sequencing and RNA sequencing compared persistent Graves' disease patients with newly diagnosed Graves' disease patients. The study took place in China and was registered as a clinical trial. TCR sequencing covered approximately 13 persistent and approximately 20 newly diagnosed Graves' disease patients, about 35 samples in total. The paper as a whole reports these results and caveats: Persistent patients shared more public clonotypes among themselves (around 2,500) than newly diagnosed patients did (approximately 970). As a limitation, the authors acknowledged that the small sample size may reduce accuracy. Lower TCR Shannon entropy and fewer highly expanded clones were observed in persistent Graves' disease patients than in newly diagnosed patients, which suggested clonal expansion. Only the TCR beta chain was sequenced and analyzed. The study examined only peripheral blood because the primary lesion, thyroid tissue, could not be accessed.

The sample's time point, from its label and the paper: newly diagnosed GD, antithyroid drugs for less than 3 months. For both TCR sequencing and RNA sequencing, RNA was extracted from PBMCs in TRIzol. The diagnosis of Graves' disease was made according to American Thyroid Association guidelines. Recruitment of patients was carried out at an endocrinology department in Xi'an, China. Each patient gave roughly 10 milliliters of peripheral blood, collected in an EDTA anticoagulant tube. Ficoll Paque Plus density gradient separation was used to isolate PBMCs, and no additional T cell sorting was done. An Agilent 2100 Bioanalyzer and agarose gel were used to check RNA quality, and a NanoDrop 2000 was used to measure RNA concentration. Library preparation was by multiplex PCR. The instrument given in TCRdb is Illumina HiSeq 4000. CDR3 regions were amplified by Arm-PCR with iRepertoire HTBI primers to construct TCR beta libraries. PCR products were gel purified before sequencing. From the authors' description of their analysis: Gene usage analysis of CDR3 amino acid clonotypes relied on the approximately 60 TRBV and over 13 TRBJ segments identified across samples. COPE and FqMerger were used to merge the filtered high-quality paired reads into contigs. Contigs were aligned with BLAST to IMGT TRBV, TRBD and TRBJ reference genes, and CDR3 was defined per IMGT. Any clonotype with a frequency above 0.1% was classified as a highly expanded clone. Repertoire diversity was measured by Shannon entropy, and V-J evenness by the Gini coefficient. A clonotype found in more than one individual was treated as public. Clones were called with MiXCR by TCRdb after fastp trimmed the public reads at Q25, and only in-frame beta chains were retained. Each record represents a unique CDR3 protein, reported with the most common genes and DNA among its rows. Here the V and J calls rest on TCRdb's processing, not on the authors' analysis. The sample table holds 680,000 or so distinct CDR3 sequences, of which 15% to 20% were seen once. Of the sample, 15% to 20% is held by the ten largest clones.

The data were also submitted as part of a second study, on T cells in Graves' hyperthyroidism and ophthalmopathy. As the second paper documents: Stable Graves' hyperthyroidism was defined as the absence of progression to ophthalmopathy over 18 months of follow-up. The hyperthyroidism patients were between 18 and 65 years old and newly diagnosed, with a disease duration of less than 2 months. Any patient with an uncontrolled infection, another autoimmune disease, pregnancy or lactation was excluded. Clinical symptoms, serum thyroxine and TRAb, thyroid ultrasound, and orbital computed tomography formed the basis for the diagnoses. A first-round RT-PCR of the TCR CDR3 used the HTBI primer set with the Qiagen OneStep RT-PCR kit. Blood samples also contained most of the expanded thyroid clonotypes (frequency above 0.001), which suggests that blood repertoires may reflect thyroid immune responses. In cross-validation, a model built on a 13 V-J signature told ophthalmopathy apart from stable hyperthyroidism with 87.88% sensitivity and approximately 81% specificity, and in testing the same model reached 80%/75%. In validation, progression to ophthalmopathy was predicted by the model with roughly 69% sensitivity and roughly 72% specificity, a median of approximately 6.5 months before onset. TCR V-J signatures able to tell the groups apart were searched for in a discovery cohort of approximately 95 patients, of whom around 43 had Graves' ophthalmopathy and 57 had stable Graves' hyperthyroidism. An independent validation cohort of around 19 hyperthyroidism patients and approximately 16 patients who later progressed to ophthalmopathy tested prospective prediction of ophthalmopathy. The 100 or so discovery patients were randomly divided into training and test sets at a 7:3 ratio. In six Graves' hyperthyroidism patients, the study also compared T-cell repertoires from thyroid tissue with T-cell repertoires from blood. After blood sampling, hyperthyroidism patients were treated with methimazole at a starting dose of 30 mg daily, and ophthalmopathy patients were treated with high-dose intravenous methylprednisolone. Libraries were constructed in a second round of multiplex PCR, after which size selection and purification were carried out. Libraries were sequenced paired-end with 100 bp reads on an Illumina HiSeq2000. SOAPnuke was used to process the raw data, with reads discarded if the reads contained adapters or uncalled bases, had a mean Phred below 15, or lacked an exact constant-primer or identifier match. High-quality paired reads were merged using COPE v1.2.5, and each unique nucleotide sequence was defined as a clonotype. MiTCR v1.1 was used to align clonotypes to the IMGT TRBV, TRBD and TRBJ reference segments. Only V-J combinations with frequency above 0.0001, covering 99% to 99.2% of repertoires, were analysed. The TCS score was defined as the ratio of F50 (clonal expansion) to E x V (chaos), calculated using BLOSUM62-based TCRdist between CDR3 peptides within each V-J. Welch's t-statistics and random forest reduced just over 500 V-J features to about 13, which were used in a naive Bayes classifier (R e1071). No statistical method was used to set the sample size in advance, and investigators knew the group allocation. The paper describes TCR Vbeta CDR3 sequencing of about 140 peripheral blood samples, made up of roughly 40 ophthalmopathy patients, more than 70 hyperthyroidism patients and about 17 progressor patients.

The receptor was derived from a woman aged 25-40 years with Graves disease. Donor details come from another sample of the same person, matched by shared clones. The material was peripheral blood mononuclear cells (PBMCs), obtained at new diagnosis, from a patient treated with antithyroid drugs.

This receptor carries the CDR3 CAITPDRGRGNTEAFF. The nucleotide sequence reads as follows: TGTGCCATCACCCCGGACAGGGGGAGAGGGAACACTGAAGCTTTCTTT. The rearrangement combines TRBV10-3 with TRBJ1-1; TRBD1 matches 10 bases in the middle. The CDR3 contains 16 residues, cysteine and phenylalanine counted. Only the CDR3 DNA is retained, 48 bases long and in frame from the first base. Relative to germline, V is missing 7 bases and J is missing 1 base, with 9 bases of the junction outside any gene match. CDR1 and CDR2 were assigned from the germline V gene as ENHRY and SYGVKD.